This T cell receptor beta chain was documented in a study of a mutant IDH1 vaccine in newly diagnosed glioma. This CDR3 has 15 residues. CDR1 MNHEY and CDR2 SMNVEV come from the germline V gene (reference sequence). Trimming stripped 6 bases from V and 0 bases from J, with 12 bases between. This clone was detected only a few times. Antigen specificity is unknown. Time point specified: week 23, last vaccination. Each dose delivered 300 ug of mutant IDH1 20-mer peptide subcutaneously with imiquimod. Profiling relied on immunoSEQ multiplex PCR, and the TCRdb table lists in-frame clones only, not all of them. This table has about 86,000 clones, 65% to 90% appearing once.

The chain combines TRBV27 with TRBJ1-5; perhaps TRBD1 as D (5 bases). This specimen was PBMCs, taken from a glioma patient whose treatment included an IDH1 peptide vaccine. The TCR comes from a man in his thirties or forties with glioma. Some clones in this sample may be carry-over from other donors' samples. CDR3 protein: CASRIRQNSNQPQHF. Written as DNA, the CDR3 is TGTGCCAGCAGGATCCGACAGAATAGCAATCAGCCCCAGCATTTT.